Shown below are 32 T cell receptor beta chains from a single sample sequenced in a study of blood T cell repertoires in COVID-19. The protocol was immunoSEQ multiplex PCR, while the TCRdb copy is restricted to in-frame clones and leaves out a portion. The sample lists 120,000 to 150,000 clones, roughly 80% occurring once. The sequencing input was peripheral blood. Receptors originate from a human donor in a cohort sampled during active COVID-19.

This chain connects TRBV6-5 to TRBJ2-1; D remains ambiguous. Germline V CDR1 and CDR2: MNHEY, SVGAGI. The germline V and J ends were trimmed by 7 bases and 7 bases, with 8 bases remaining between them. The CDR3 is 11 residues long. CDR3 sequence reads: CASTRNNEQFF. The CDR3 region has the DNA TGTGCCAGCACGCGGAATAATGAGCAGTTCTTC.

J is TRBJ2-3 and V is TRBV6-1, with 12 bases lining up with TRBD2. J was trimmed by 1 base and V by 2 bases; bases with no gene match: 7. The CDR3 contains 18 residues. Germline values: CDR1 MNHNS, CDR2 SASEGT. The CDR3: CASSEFTSGRTRTDTQYF. CDR3 sequence (DNA): TGTGCCAGCAGTGAATTCACTAGCGGGAGGACACGCACAGATACGCAGTATTTT.

The chain combines TRBV11-3 with TRBJ1-5, with D tentatively TRBD1 (5 bases). The CDR3 has 11 amino acids. CDR1 and CDR2 from the germline V gene are SGHNT and YENEEA. The CDR3, as DNA: TGTCTCTCGGGGGTCGGTCAGCCCCAGCATTTT. It is translated as CLSGVGQPQHF. The full variable domain, with the rest looked up from reference TRBV11-3 and TRBJ1-5, is EAGVVQSPRYKIIEKKQPVAFWCNPISGHNTLYWYLQNLGQGPELLIRYENEEAVDDSQLPKDRFSAERLKGVDSTLKIQPAELGDSAVYLCLSGVGQPQHFGDGTRLSIL.

The chain couples TRBV30 to TRBJ1-5; D unresolved. The germline CDR1 and CDR2 sequences are GTSNPN and SVGIG (reference sequence). The CDR3 extends over 14 amino acids. V was trimmed by 2 bases and J by 2 bases, leaving 10 bases between them. DNA of the CDR3: TGTGCCTGGAGTTCCCCGCGTGGCAATCAGCCCCAGCATTTT. Translating gives CAWSSPRGNQPQHF.

This sequence joins TRBV7-8 and TRBJ1-1; D might be TRBD1 (5 bases). V dropped 3 bases and J dropped 0 bases, with 11 bases sitting between them. Germline-derived CDR1 and CDR2 are SGHVS and FQNEAQ. The CDR3 runs to 15 residues. The CDR3 bases are TGTGCCAGCAGCTTCCCGCGGGGGATGAACACTGAAGCTTTCTTT. This encodes CASSFPRGMNTEAFF.

The rearrangement joins TRBV28 to TRBJ2-1; 9 bases fit TRBD1. This CDR3 spans 18 amino acids. CDR1 is MDHEN, CDR2 SYDVKM, per germline. V lost 4 bases and J lost 9; bases outside the gene matches: 19. CDR3 region: CASSWDRANWGQNGEQFF. The CDR3 DNA follows: TGTGCCAGCAGTTGGGACAGGGCGAACTGGGGTCAAAATGGTGAGCAGTTCTTC.

J is TRBJ2-5 and V is TRBV19, with 7 bases matching TRBD2. The CDR3 has 13 amino acids. J was trimmed by 4 bases and V by 3 bases; bases with no gene match: 2. Germline assignment: CDR1 LNHDA and CDR2 SQIVND (reference sequence). CDR3 amino acids: CASSMRGRETQYF. CDR3 DNA: TGTGCCAGTAGTATGCGGGGGAGAGAGACCCAGTACTTC.

This chain links TRBV19 with TRBJ1-1; no definite D call. The V end was cut by 7 bases, the J end by 6 bases, with 12 bases between. This CDR3 contains 12 residues. CDR1 LNHDA and CDR2 SQIVND come from the germline V gene (reference sequence). Here the CDR3 DNA reads TGTGCCAGTATCTCTCGGGGTGCTGAAGCTTTCTTT. The encoded protein is CASISRGAEAFF.

The chain combines TRBV29-1 with TRBJ2-3; TRBD2 aligns across 10 bases. Germline CDR1 reads SQVTM; CDR2 reads ANQGSEA. The CDR3 is made up of 14 amino acids. J gave up 1 base and V 6 bases, and 4 bases lay outside the gene matches. The CDR3 here is CSVRLAGRTDTQYF. In DNA form, the CDR3 reads TGCAGCGTCAGACTAGCGGGCCGCACAGATACGCAGTATTTT.

The chain carries TRBV28 and TRBJ2-7, with 10 bases fitting TRBD2. The CDR3 is 16 amino acids. The junction had 6 bases not matched to a gene; V was cut back by 1 base and J by 3 bases. Germline V CDR1 and CDR2: MDHEN, SYDVKM. Here the CDR3 DNA reads TGTGCCAGCAGTTTATTTCCAGCGGGGGGGAACTACGAGCAGTACTTC. It codes for CASSLFPAGGNYEQYF.

The rearrangement links TRBV9 to TRBJ1-4, with TRBD1 as a possible D gene (5 bases). In germline, CDR1 is SGDLS, CDR2 YYNGEE. V shed 0 bases and J shed 3 bases, with 9 bases lying between them. The CDR3 contains 15 residues. This CDR3 reads CASSVGAGANEKLFF. CDR3 DNA sequence: TGTGCCAGCAGCGTAGGGGCGGGGGCTAATGAAAAACTGTTTTTT.

This chain links TRBV5-1 with TRBJ1-5; 8 bases map to TRBD1. The CDR3 contains 14 residues. Germline lookup yields CDR1 SGHRS and CDR2 YFSETQ. Trimming at V came to 4 bases and at J to 6 bases, leaving 6 bases not matched to a gene. The chain's CDR3 is CASSPGQGGQPQHF. CDR3 coding DNA: TGCGCCAGCAGCCCTGGACAGGGAGGTCAGCCCCAGCATTTT.

The V and J genes are TRBV28 and TRBJ2-1, with D possibly TRBD2 on 7 matching bases. CDR1 is MDHEN and CDR2 is SYDVKM in the germline V gene. The CDR3 runs 15 residues. Trimming took off 5 bases at V and 3 bases at J, with 14 bases between the two ends. Here the CDR3 reads CASSRGGPLYNEQFF. The CDR3 DNA sequence: TGTGCCAGCAGTCGCGGGGGCCCACTCTACAATGAGCAGTTCTTC.

CDR3 loop: CASTGQAIAGGYTF. Written as DNA, the CDR3 is TGTGCCAGCACCGGACAGGCCATTGCGGGGGGCTACACCTTC. The chain couples TRBV28 to TRBJ1-2; 7 nucleotides agree with TRBD1. The CDR3 spans 14 residues. V lost 7 bases, J lost 8 bases, and 13 bases stayed unmatched. From germline, CDR1 is MDHEN and CDR2 SYDVKM.

V and J are TRBV6-1 and TRBJ2-3, with 8 bases aligning to TRBD1. Germline V gene sequence: CDR1 MNHNS, CDR2 SASEGT. This CDR3 is built from 15 residues. The V segment lost 2 bases and the J segment 2 bases; nucleotides outside the gene matches: 3. For the CDR3, the DNA is TGTGCCAGCAGTGAAATACAGGGGGTCACAGATACGCAGTATTTT. This sequence encodes CASSEIQGVTDTQYF.

The sample holds one count of this clone. The V call is TRBV4-1, the J call TRBJ2-7, with TRBD2 matching over 10 bases. The V and J ends lost 2 bases and 4 bases, in that order; junction bases with no gene match: 2. Looked up from germline, CDR1 is MGHRA and CDR2 is YSYEKL. The CDR3 length is 14 residues. CDR3 loop: CASSQLAGEYEQYV. The CDR3 DNA is TGCGCCAGCAGCCAACTAGCGGGAGAATACGAGCAGTACGTC.

This chain uses TRBV2 with TRBJ2-2; 12 nucleotides line up with TRBD2. The CDR3 consists of 15 residues. CDR1 is SNHLY and CDR2 is FYNNEI in the germline V gene. J gave up 5 bases and V 6 bases, and 4 bases lay outside the gene matches. The CDR3 protein is CASRETSGRTGELFF. CDR3 bases: TGTGCCAGCAGGGAGACTAGCGGGAGAACCGGGGAGCTGTTTTTT.

This clone has a single count. The chain combines TRBV7-9 with TRBJ2-7, with D possibly TRBD2 on 6 matching bases. V was cut by 1 base and J by 3 bases, with 7 bases left in between. Germline CDR1 is SEHNR and CDR2 is FQNEAQ (reference sequence). CDR3 size: 13 residues. CDR3 coding DNA: TGTGCCAGCAGCTTAGGCGGGGACTACGAGCAGTACTTC. Amino acids: CASSLGGDYEQYF.

V gene TRBV6-5 combines with J gene TRBJ2-7, with 10 positions matching TRBD2. Germline assignment: CDR1 MNHEY and CDR2 SVGAGI. The CDR3 loop spans 16 amino acids. V lost 0 bases and J lost 4; bases outside the gene matches: 6. The CDR3 here is CASSYSLAGEKYEQYF. The CDR3 region has the DNA TGTGCCAGCAGTTACTCGCTAGCGGGGGAAAAATACGAGCAGTACTTC.

The chain uses TRBV28 and TRBJ1-3, with D maybe TRBD1 (6 bases). Trimming stripped 4 bases from V and 0 bases from J, with 13 bases between. Germline V gives CDR1 MDHEN, CDR2 SYDVKM. The CDR3 totals 16 residues. The CDR3 DNA sequence: TGTGCCAGCAGTTCGACAGGCTTCCTCTCTGGAAACACCATATATTTT. This codes for CASSSTGFLSGNTIYF. The variable domain in full, completed from reference TRBV28 and TRBJ1-3, reads DVKVTQSSRYLVKRTGEKVFLECVQDMDHENMFWYRQDPGLGLRLIYFSYDVKMKEKGDIPEGYSVSREKKERFSLILESASTNQTSMYLCASSSTGFLSGNTIYFGEGSWLTVV.

The V call is TRBV7-3, the J call TRBJ2-1; 10 positions match TRBD1. J gave up 0 bases and V 4 bases, and 9 bases lay outside the gene matches. The CDR3 loop spans 18 amino acids. Germline CDR1 reads SGHTA; CDR2 reads FQGTGA. The CDR3 DNA is TGTGCCAGCAGCTCTCCGGGACAGGGGAAGGACTCCTACAATGAGCAGTTCTTC. Translated: CASSSPGQGKDSYNEQFF.

J is TRBJ1-2 and V is TRBV6-1; 7 bases align to TRBD1. Germline V gene sequence: CDR1 MNHNS, CDR2 SASEGT. J gave up 0 bases and V 2 bases, and 9 bases lay outside the gene matches. The CDR3 spans 17 residues. CDR3 residues: CASSEYGRGPANYGYTF. The CDR3 nucleotides read TGTGCCAGCAGTGAATACGGGAGGGGGCCAGCTAACTATGGCTACACCTTC.

The chain is built from TRBV19 and TRBJ2-3, with D perhaps TRBD1 (6 bases). The V gene lost 4 bases and the J gene lost 4 bases, with 9 bases spanning the gap. Germline V gene lookup returns CDR1 LNHDA and CDR2 SQIVND (reference sequence). The CDR3 contains 13 residues. The CDR3 reads CASSTHRADTQYF. CDR3 coding DNA: TGTGCCAGTAGTACTCACAGGGCAGATACGCAGTATTTT.

This chain connects TRBV5-1 to TRBJ1-3; 7 bases fit TRBD1. Germline trimming cut 5 bases from V and 2 bases from J; bases unmatched to any gene: 7. The CDR3 covers 15 residues. Per germline, CDR1 SGHRS and CDR2 YFSETQ. In DNA, the CDR3 is TGCGCCAGCAGTCTTGACAGGGAACCTGGAAACACCATATATTTT. The encoded protein is CASSLDREPGNTIYF.

The gene calls are TRBV18 and TRBJ2-7; 9 nucleotides agree with TRBD1. The germline V gene has CDR1 KGHSH and CDR2 LQKENI. J lost 5 bases, V lost 6 bases, and 8 bases had no gene match. CDR3 length: 14 amino acids. The CDR3: CASSPGQGWHEQYF. CDR3 in DNA: TGTGCCAGCTCCCCGGGACAGGGCTGGCACGAGCAGTACTTC.

The chain combines TRBV7-9 with TRBJ2-3; 12 nucleotides line up with TRBD2. The CDR3 has 16 residues. Germline CDR1 is SEHNR and CDR2 is FQNEAQ (reference sequence). Trimming removed 6 bases from V and 1 base from J; junction bases left unmatched: 5. CDR3 residues: CASSSSGGAGTDTQYF. The CDR3 DNA sequence: TGTGCCAGCAGTTCTAGCGGGGGGGCCGGCACAGATACGCAGTATTTT.

The chain carries TRBV19 and TRBJ1-1, with 7 bases identical to TRBD1. This CDR3 has 13 amino acids. CDR1 and CDR2 from the germline V gene are LNHDA and SQIVND (reference sequence). With 5 bases clipped from V and 3 bases from J, the junction kept 3 bases outside the gene matches. CDR3 residues: CASSYDRDTEAFF. CDR3 DNA sequence: TGTGCCAGTAGTTATGACAGGGACACTGAAGCTTTCTTT.

V gene TRBV4-2 combines with J gene TRBJ1-5; TRBD1 aligns across 7 bases. CDR3 length: 17 amino acids. Trimming at V came to 3 bases and at J to 5 bases, leaving 13 bases not matched to a gene. Germline CDR1 LGHNA, CDR2 YNFKEQ. The CDR3 nucleotides are TGTGCCAGCAGCCATGGAAGCACCGGGACAGTCGATCAGCCCCAGCATTTT. Translating gives CASSHGSTGTVDQPQHF.

The chain couples TRBV29-1 to TRBJ2-3; TRBD1 agrees at 8 bases. V trimming: 6 bases; J trimming: 4 bases; junction bases outside the gene matches: 9. Germline values: CDR1 SQVTM, CDR2 ANQGSEA. CDR3 length: 14 amino acids. CDR3 bases: TGCAGCGTCCGGACAGGGTCTCTCGCAGATACGCAGTATTTT. Its translation is CSVRTGSLADTQYF.

This clone was detected only once. The chain combines TRBV3-1 (or the pseudogene TRBV3-2) with TRBJ1-3; D may be TRBD1 (5 bases). Germline V lookup: CDR1 LGHDT, CDR2 YNNKEL (reference sequence). Trimming removed 4 bases at V and 1 base at J, with 14 bases between. The CDR3 loop spans 16 amino acids. The CDR3 reads CASSLGHAGSGNTIYF. The CDR3 DNA is TGTGCCAGCAGCCTCGGACACGCTGGTTCTGGAAACACCATATATTTT.

This clone appeared a few times. V usage is TRBV12-3 or TRBV12-4 and J usage is TRBJ2-5; no reliable D call. The CDR3 has 13 amino acids. The ends were cut back, 6 bases at V and 4 bases at J, with 12 bases in the middle. CDR3 in DNA: TGTGCCAGCAGCCTCCCGGGTGGAGAGACCCAGTACTTC. It encodes CASSLPGGETQYF.

The rearrangement uses TRBV29-1 and TRBJ2-1, with D possibly matching TRBD1 (5 bases). With 7 bases removed from V and 5 bases from J, the gap between germline ends came to 12 bases. Germline V gene sequence: CDR1 SQVTM, CDR2 ANQGSEA. This CDR3 has 12 amino acids. CDR3 coding DNA: TGCAGCGAGAGCCGACAGAACAATGAGCAGTTCTTC. It codes for CSESRQNNEQFF.